Presented here are 2 T cell receptor beta chains from one specimen sequenced in a study of PD-1 blockade in classical Hodgkin lymphoma. Clones were sequenced by immunoSEQ multiplex PCR, and TCRdb holds only the in-frame ones, with some missing. The sample consists of about 26,000 clones, about 67% of them appearing once. In every patient, relapse followed autologous stem cell transplantation, while exposure to brentuximab vedotin differed. Sequences were derived from peripheral blood mononuclear cells (PBMCs), sampled before the second cycle of nivolumab. The receptors were sampled from a human donor with classical Hodgkin lymphoma.

The V call is TRBV5-3, the J call TRBJ1-4; 7 bases are shared with TRBD1. TRBV5-3 is an ORF; its function is uncertain. The CDR3 loop spans 14 amino acids. Losses at the gene ends were 5 bases for V and 4 bases for J; bases not matched to a gene: 5. CDR3 loop: CARSPRQGNEKLFF. CDR3 nucleotide sequence: TGTGCCAGAAGTCCCCGACAGGGTAATGAAAAACTGTTTTTT.

This clone was counted between two and nine times. V usage is TRBV10-3 and J usage is TRBJ1-2; D gene uncertain. Germline values: CDR1 ENHRY, CDR2 SYGVKD. CDR3 length: 11 residues. The V and J ends lost 8 bases and 7 bases respectively, with 11 bases between them. The chain's CDR3 is CAIGHSFGYTF. DNA for the CDR3: TGTGCCATCGGGCACAGTTTTGGCTACACCTTC.